This passage covers 21 T cell receptor beta chains from one sample sequenced in a study of PD-1 blockade in classical Hodgkin lymphoma (dated by TCRdb to the early 2020s). The sample's time point, from its label and the paper: cycle 4 day 1 (C4D1), after about 6 weeks of nivolumab. Every trial patient had relapsed after autologous stem cell transplantation, and cohorts A, B and C differed in prior brentuximab vedotin exposure. Libraries were prepared through the immunoSEQ multiplex PCR assay. TCRdb retrieved this table from immuneACCESS and kept in-frame rearrangements only. Not all clones are present; in checked studies, unresolved V genes account for under half, and no reason is known for the remainder. Within this sample are over 6,500 clones, with roughly 80% of them counted one time only. The ten largest account for 25% to 30% of the sample. The source was peripheral blood mononuclear cells (PBMCs), collected before the fourth cycle of nivolumab. The source of these receptors is a human donor with classical Hodgkin lymphoma.

The V and J genes are TRBV6-5 and TRBJ1-1; the D gene is possibly TRBD1 (6 bases). V lost 1 base and J lost 2, with 14 bases in between. CDR3 length: 16 amino acids. Per the germline V gene, CDR1 is MNHEY and CDR2 is SVGAGI. The CDR3 loop is CASSYLTRGGNTEAFF. Here the CDR3 DNA reads TGTGCCAGCAGTTACTTAACCAGGGGAGGAAACACTGAAGCTTTCTTT.

This clone was counted a single time. The chain combines TRBV6-5 with TRBJ1-6, with 10 bases matching TRBD1. Germline CDR1 MNHEY, CDR2 SVGAGI. CDR3 length: 16 residues. V shed 2 bases and J 10 bases; nucleotides not matched to a gene: 8. CDR3 loop: CASSYRDRGIRSPLHF. The CDR3 nucleotides read TGTGCCAGCAGTTACCGGGACAGGGGAATCAGATCACCCCTCCACTTT.

V is TRBV6-4 and J is TRBJ1-6; 8 bases align to TRBD1. This CDR3 has 17 amino acids. The germline gives CDR1 MRHNA, CDR2 SNTAGT. The V segment lost 4 bases and the J segment 10 bases; nucleotides outside the gene matches: 15. This CDR3 reads CASSAWPAGTGGSPLHF. As DNA, the CDR3 is TGTGCCAGCAGTGCCTGGCCCGCCGGGACAGGTGGATCACCCCTCCACTTT.

This chain connects TRBV30 to TRBJ2-1, with 10 bases matching TRBD2. Germline V gene lookup returns CDR1 GTSNPN and CDR2 SVGIG (reference sequence). This CDR3 region has 17 residues. Germline trimming cut 3 bases from V and 8 bases from J; bases unmatched to any gene: 16. The CDR3 bases are TGTGCCTGGAGCCTCTTCCCTAGCGGGGGAGTTTTAGATGAGCAGTTCTTC. Its translation is CAWSLFPSGGVLDEQFF.

CDR3 DNA sequence: TGTGCCAGCAGCTCACCCCGGGGGACAGGGAGAAAAAGCTCTGGAAACACCATATATTTT. As protein: CASSSPRGTGRKSSGNTIYF. This chain joins TRBV7-8 and TRBJ1-3, with 9 positions matching TRBD1. CDR3 length equals 20 residues. The germline gives CDR1 SGHVS, CDR2 FQNEAQ. The junction had 16 bases not matched to a gene; V was cut back by 4 bases and J by 0 bases.

The rearrangement uses TRBV2 and TRBJ2-2; TRBD2 matches 10 bases. The CDR3 covers 15 residues. Germline V CDR1 and CDR2: SNHLY, FYNNEI. V gave up 6 bases and J gave up 1 base; unmatched junction bases: 2. DNA of the CDR3: TGTGCCAGCAGCAGGACTAGCGGGAACACCGGGGAGCTGTTTTTT. Its translation is CASSRTSGNTGELFF.

V usage is TRBV5-1 and J usage is TRBJ2-1, with unresolved D. Germline CDR1 is SGHRS and CDR2 is YFSETQ. The CDR3 extends over 16 amino acids. The germline V and J ends were trimmed by 4 bases and 4 bases, with 18 bases remaining between them. The CDR3 coding sequence is TGCGCCAGCAGCACGTCCTTGGCCACGACGTACAATGAGCAGTTCTTC. As protein: CASSTSLATTYNEQFF.

The chain joins TRBV5-5 to TRBJ2-7, with D possibly TRBD1 on 6 matching bases. V shed 3 bases and J shed 0 bases, with 16 bases lying between them. Germline-derived CDR1 and CDR2 are SGHKS and YYEKEE (reference sequence). The CDR3 is 16 residues long. Here the CDR3 reads CASSYERGFSSYEQYF. CDR3 nucleotides: TGTGCCAGCAGCTATGAAAGGGGGTTTAGCTCCTACGAGCAGTACTTC.

The CDR3 spells CASSLGTGSSIANYGYTF. CDR3 nucleotide sequence: TGTGCCAGCAGCTTAGGGACAGGGTCATCCATCGCCAACTATGGCTACACCTTC. The chain uses TRBV7-8 and TRBJ1-2, with 8 bases aligning to TRBD1. V lost 1 base and J lost 2; bases outside the gene matches: 12. This CDR3 is 18 amino acids long. CDR1 and CDR2 (germline): SGHVS, FQNEAQ.

This clone was observed a single time. J is TRBJ2-7 and V is TRBV28; 9 nucleotides align to TRBD1. Trimming cost V 10 bases and J 4 bases; bases outside gene matches: 5. This CDR3 has 12 amino acids. Germline CDR1 MDHEN, CDR2 SYDVKM. CDR3 bases: TGTGCCACCGGGACAGGGAGTTACGAGCAGTACTTC. Its translation: CATGTGSYEQYF.

The genes are TRBV3-1 (or the pseudogene TRBV3-2) and TRBJ2-3; D call uncertain. Germline CDR1 is LGHDT and CDR2 is YNNKEL (reference sequence). Trimming cost V 10 bases and J 5 bases, with 4 bases left between them. The CDR3 consists of 9 residues. CDR3 in amino acids: CAMQDTQYF. The CDR3 DNA is TGTGCCATGCAAGATACGCAGTATTTT.

Concerning this clone: Since a far larger clone is one base different, this is likely a read error. The rearrangement joins TRBV6-1 to TRBJ2-1, with D unclear. The ends were cut back, 5 bases at V and 8 bases at J, with 7 bases in the middle. CDR1 and CDR2 from the germline V gene are MNHNS and SASEGT. This CDR3 comprises 11 residues. DNA for the CDR3: TGTGCCAGCAGTCCTGGGGATGAGCAGTTCTTC. It yields the protein CASSPGDEQFF.

CDR3 region: CASSQDEWGPGDYGYTF. The CDR3 DNA is TGTGCCAGCAGCCAAGATGAATGGGGGCCCGGAGACTATGGCTACACCTTC. The V and J genes are TRBV4-2 and TRBJ1-2, with a possible D match to TRBD1 (6 bases). CDR3 length: 17 residues. The V end was cut by 0 bases, the J end by 3 bases, with 17 bases between. Germline lookup yields CDR1 LGHNA and CDR2 YNFKEQ.

The genes are TRBV5-8 and TRBJ1-6, with unresolved D. V was trimmed by 4 bases and J by 13 bases, leaving 9 bases between them. The CDR3 runs to 11 residues. Germline loops: CDR1 SGHTS, CDR2 YDEGEE. CDR3 protein: CASSPVRPLHF. CDR3 nucleotide sequence: TGTGCCAGCAGCCCCGTGAGGCCCCTCCACTTT.

The rearrangement joins TRBV5-4 to TRBJ1-2; 7 bases are shared with TRBD1. Germline trimming cut 2 bases from V and 3 bases from J; bases unmatched to any gene: 4. In germline, CDR1 is SGHNT, CDR2 YYREEE (reference sequence). The CDR3 sequence is 14 residues long. The CDR3 bases are TGTGCCAGCAGCTTTGACAGGGTTGACTATGGCTACACCTTC. Protein: CASSFDRVDYGYTF. Looking up the rest from reference TRBV5-4 and TRBJ1-2 gives the full variable domain: ETGVTQSPTHLIKTRGQQVTLRCSSQSGHNTVSWYQQALGQGPQFIFQYYREEENGRGNFPPRFSGLQFPNYSSELNVNALELDDSALYLCASSFDRVDYGYTFGSGTRLTVV.

The V gene is TRBV5-5, the J gene TRBJ2-7; D not resolved. In germline, CDR1 is SGHKS, CDR2 YYEKEE (reference sequence). This CDR3 comprises 12 residues. Trimming removed 0 bases at V and 7 bases at J, with 8 bases between. CDR3 DNA: TGTGCCAGCAGCTTGGGCGTTGGGGAGCAGTACTTC. It is translated as CASSLGVGEQYF.

CDR3 bases: TGTGCCAGCAGCTTAGGAGTTACTGAAGCTTTCTTT. It yields the protein CASSLGVTEAFF. V gene TRBV7-2 combines with J gene TRBJ1-1; D unresolved. With 1 base removed from V and 5 bases from J, the gap between germline ends came to 5 bases. Germline V CDR1 and CDR2: SGHTA, FQGNSA. The CDR3 consists of 12 residues.

The chain joins TRBV29-1 to TRBJ1-1; weak D call: TRBD1 (5 bases). Germline CDR1 reads SQVTM; CDR2 reads ANQGSEA. Trimming left V 5 bases short and J 1 base short, with 14 bases between. The CDR3 is made up of 14 amino acids. CDR3 residues: CSVQKGTANTEAFF. For the CDR3, the DNA is TGCAGCGTTCAGAAGGGGACGGCGAACACTGAAGCTTTCTTT.

This sequence joins TRBV6-5 and TRBJ2-7; D not resolved. This CDR3 region has 16 residues. In germline, CDR1 is MNHEY, CDR2 SVGAGI. V was clipped by 0 bases and J by 2 bases, with 14 bases between them. CDR3 amino acids: CASSYSGSSPAYEQYF. In nucleotides, the CDR3 is TGTGCCAGCAGTTACTCTGGGTCGTCCCCGGCCTACGAGCAGTACTTC.

The rearrangement joins TRBV5-6 to TRBJ1-2; the match to TRBD1 covers 9 bases. This CDR3 has 13 amino acids. Germline assignment: CDR1 SGHDT and CDR2 YYEEEE. V trimming: 2 bases; J trimming: 8 bases; junction bases outside the gene matches: 4. CDR3 DNA sequence: TGTGCCAGCAGCTTACCGACAGGGGGGGGCTACACCTTC. Its translation is CASSLPTGGGYTF.

The chain carries TRBV15 and TRBJ2-5; TRBD1 is a possible D gene (5 bases). The CDR3 length is 15 residues. CDR1 LNHNV and CDR2 YYDKDF come from the germline V gene (reference sequence). Trimming removed 3 bases at V and 4 bases at J, with 15 bases between. CDR3 sequence (DNA): TGTGCCACCAGCAGTTCCAGGGTGGTAGCAGAGACCCAGTACTTC. It yields the protein CATSSSRVVAETQYF.